The rows below give T cell receptor beta chains drawn from one sample of a study of T cell changes during pregnancy in multiple sclerosis. Repertoires were generated with immunoSEQ multiplex PCR, while TCRdb's copy carries only in-frame clones and drops some. The data hold some 60,000 clones, with over 75% observed a single time. Sequencing was performed on peripheral blood, taken in the first trimester of pregnancy. The receptors here all came from a female donor in good health, enrolled as a control in a pregnancy study. Each CDR3 is given with its conserved first and last residue. Fields, in order: clone size, V gene, J gene, D gene, CDR3 DNA, CDR3 protein. The D gene is left open where the match is weak. Only part of the rows carry a size: once, few, many, or a class if the clone is expanded.

-,TRBV6-5,TRBJ1-1,-,TGTGCCAGCAGTCGGCCAGGGAAGGGCACTGAAGCTTTCTTT,CASSRPGKGTEAFF
-,TRBV2,TRBJ2-2,-,TGTGCCAGCAGTGATTATGTTACCGGGGAGCTGTTTTTT,CASSDYVTGELFF
once,TRBV10-2,TRBJ2-1,TRBD1,TGCGCCAGCAGTGACTTCCAGGGGGCGAATGAGCAGTTCTTC,CASSDFQGANEQFF
-,TRBV18,TRBJ1-4,-,TGTGCCAGCTCACCAACCGGAGGTAATGAAAAACTGTTTTTT,CASSPTGGNEKLFF
-,TRBV5-4,TRBJ1-2,-,TGTGCCAGCAGCCCGTCAGGGCGATATGGCTACACCTTC,CASSPSGRYGYTF
once,TRBV10-2,TRBJ2-3,TRBD2,TGCGCCAGCAGTGATTTAGCGGGGGCCAGCACAGATACGCAGTATTTT,CASSDLAGASTDTQYF
-,TRBV5-1,TRBJ1-1,-,TGCGCCAGCAGCACCCCCTCCGGAGGCCACATGAACACTGAAGCTTTCTTT,CASSTPSGGHMNTEAFF
-,TRBV5-1,TRBJ2-1,TRBD2,TGCGCCAGCAGCTTAGCACTAGCGGGTAACGAGCAGTTCTTC,CASSLALAGNEQFF
-,TRBV5-1,TRBJ1-1,TRBD1,TGCGCCAGCAGCTTGTATTTTTCCCTACAGGGGACCACTGAAGCTTTCTTT,CASSLYFSLQGTTEAFF
-,TRBV28,TRBJ2-7,-,TGTGCCAGCAGTTACCCAGGGGGGCACGAGCAGTACTTC,CASSYPGGHEQYF
-,TRBV5-1,TRBJ2-7,TRBD2,TGCGCCAGCACCCCCTTGATCTGGACTAGCGGGTCCTACGAGCAGTACTTC,CASTPLIWTSGSYEQYF
once,TRBV4-1,TRBJ2-1,-,TGCGCCAGCAGCCAAGATCCGGGGGGACACTCCTACAATGAGCAGTTCTTC,CASSQDPGGHSYNEQFF
-,TRBV7-9,TRBJ1-2,-,TGTGCCAGCAGCCAATCCTTGGAAGAACTAACTATTGGCTACACCTTC,CASSQSLEELTIGYTF
-,TRBV28,TRBJ2-1,TRBD2,TGTGCCAGCAGTTTCGTTCGGGGGGACTACAATGAGCAGTTCTTC,CASSFVRGDYNEQFF
-,TRBV2,TRBJ1-1,-,TGTGCCAGCAGGAATAGGTTACGGTCAGACTGCCTCTTCATGAACACTGAAGCTTTCTTT,CASRNRLRSDCLFMNTEAFF
-,TRBV27,TRBJ2-3,TRBD2,TGTGCCAGCAGCCGAGGACTAGCGGGAGAGAGAGATACGCAGTATTTT,CASSRGLAGERDTQYF
-,TRBV6-5,TRBJ1-3,TRBD1,TGTGCCAGCAGCCTGACAGGGACATCTGGAAACACCATATATTTT,CASSLTGTSGNTIYF
-,TRBV6-6,TRBJ1-6,-,TGTGCCAGCAGCCCAGGGGTCCCCGGCAGTCGATCACCCCTCCACTTT,CASSPGVPGSRSPLHF
-,TRBV2,TRBJ2-5,-,TGTGCCAGCAGTGGGGTTTTAATTTTTGCAGGGAAAGAGACCCAGTACTTC,CASSGVLIFAGKETQYF
-,TRBV5-5,TRBJ2-2,TRBD2,TGTGCCAGCATTCCTAGCGGGGGCCCGAACACCGGGGAGCTGTTTTTT,CASIPSGGPNTGELFF
-,TRBV7-3,TRBJ1-1,TRBD1,TGTGCCAGCAGCCGGGACAGCGGTACCACTGAAGCTTTCTTT,CASSRDSGTTEAFF
-,TRBV27,TRBJ1-5,-,TGTGCCAGCAGTTTATCGAGCGGGGATAACAATCAGCCCCAGCATTTT,CASSLSSGDNNQPQHF
once,TRBV2,TRBJ1-2,-,TGTGCCAGCAGTGAACGGTGGCAGGGGAGAGGTTATGGCTACACCTTC,CASSERWQGRGYGYTF
-,TRBV7-2,TRBJ2-3,TRBD2,TGTGCCAGCAGCCGGACTAGCGGGGGGGCCGGTTGGACAGATACGCAGTATTTT,CASSRTSGGAGWTDTQYF
-,TRBV6-4,TRBJ1-2,-,TGTGCCAGCAGTGGAGGGCTGCCCCTTGGCTACACCTTC,CASSGGLPLGYTF
-,TRBV10-3,TRBJ2-3,-,TGTGCCATCAGTGTGGAGGGTTCTAGCACAGATACGCAGTATTTT,CAISVEGSSTDTQYF
once,TRBV27,TRBJ2-1,TRBD2,TGTGCCAGCAGTTTAAGGGGAGCGGGACTAGTAATCAATGAGCAGTTCTTC,CASSLRGAGLVINEQFF
-,TRBV12-5,TRBJ2-5,TRBD1,TGTGCTAGTGGTCTACAGGGGGAACGGGGCCAAGAGACCCAGTACTTC,CASGLQGERGQETQYF
once,TRBV19,TRBJ2-7,TRBD1,TGTGCCAGTAGTCCAAGGCAGACAGGGGCGGACGAGCAGTACTTC,CASSPRQTGADEQYF
-,TRBV4-1,TRBJ2-3,-,TGCGCCAGCAGCCAAGATTTGGGGGGAGTATACTCAGATACGCAGTATTTT,CASSQDLGGVYSDTQYF
-,TRBV28,TRBJ1-2,TRBD1,TGTGCCAGCAGCCCCGGGACAGGGGTTCCCTATGGCTACACCTTC,CASSPGTGVPYGYTF
-,TRBV13,TRBJ1-2,-,TGTGCCAGCAGCCATTCAGGGAACTATGGCTACACCTTC,CASSHSGNYGYTF
-,TRBV6-1,TRBJ2-1,-,TGTGCCAGCAGTGAAGATCCAGGATTCAATGAGCAGTTCTTC,CASSEDPGFNEQFF
-,TRBV6-5,TRBJ2-5,TRBD1,TGTGCCAGCAGTTACGGCAGGGGGCTGTTGGAGACCCAGTACTTC,CASSYGRGLLETQYF
-,TRBV7-3,TRBJ1-2,TRBD1,TGTGCCAGCAGCACGGGGACAGGGGAGGGCTACACCTTC,CASSTGTGEGYTF
once,TRBV28,TRBJ2-1,-,TGTGCCAGCAGTTTTCGTGGGAGGACCAATGAGCAGTTCTTC,CASSFRGRTNEQFF
-,TRBV7-9,TRBJ2-6,-,TGTGCCAGCAGCCCGACAGGGACCGGGGGTTCTGGGGCCAACGTCCTGACTTTC,CASSPTGTGGSGANVLTF
once,TRBV7-3,TRBJ1-6,-,TGTGCCAGCAGCTTTGGCAGTCTTGGTTCACCCCTCCACTTT,CASSFGSLGSPLHF
-,TRBV12-5,TRBJ1-3,-,TGTGCTAGTGGACCCAAACCTGCGGGAAACACCATATATTTT,CASGPKPAGNTIYF
-,TRBV18,TRBJ2-2,TRBD1,TGTGCCAGCTCACCTTTCAACCCAGGGACAGGGAACACCGGGGAGCTGTTTTTT,CASSPFNPGTGNTGELFF
-,TRBV28,TRBJ2-7,-,TGTGCCTCCAACGGGACTCCGACTTACGAGCAGTACTTC,CASNGTPTYEQYF
-,TRBV2,TRBJ2-3,TRBD2,TGTGCCAGCCTACTAGCGGAGGACACAGATACGCAGTATTTT,CASLLAEDTDTQYF
-,TRBV6-6,TRBJ1-5,TRBD1,TGTGCCAGCAGTTACCGGGACAGGGCCAATCAGCCCCAGCATTTT,CASSYRDRANQPQHF
once,TRBV5-5,TRBJ1-5,-,TGTGCCAGCAGCTTCCTCGGGTCTTTAGATCAGCCCCAGCATTTT,CASSFLGSLDQPQHF
-,TRBV27,TRBJ1-2,-,TGTGCCAGCAGTTTCGTCGGCTCGGAGTATGGCTACACCTTC,CASSFVGSEYGYTF
-,TRBV2,TRBJ1-1,TRBD1,TGTGCCAGCAGTGGCGGGACAGGGTTTTCTGAAGCTTTCTTT,CASSGGTGFSEAFF
-,TRBV27,TRBJ2-7,-,TGTGCCAGCAGTTTACGAGGCGCAGGGCGTCCCTACGAGCAGTACTTC,CASSLRGAGRPYEQYF
-,TRBV7-2,TRBJ2-3,TRBD2,TGTGCCAGCAGCCTCCCTAATTCGCGGGGGATTACGCAGTATTTT,CASSLPNSRGITQYF
-,TRBV4-1,TRBJ2-3,TRBD2,TGCGCCAGCAGCCAAGCGCGGCTAGCGGGAGTGGGTACAGATACGCAGTATTTT,CASSQARLAGVGTDTQYF
-,TRBV9,TRBJ2-2,-,TGTGCCAGCAGCGATCCGGACACTCCCGGGGAGCTGTTTTTT,CASSDPDTPGELFF
-,TRBV7-9,TRBJ2-7,-,TGTGCCAGCAGCGCGGACAGCTCCCGTTACGAGCAGTACTTC,CASSADSSRYEQYF
-,TRBV4-1,TRBJ2-7,TRBD2,TGCGCCAGCAGCCAACGCGGACGATTAGCGGGAAGAACCTCCTACGAGCAGTACTTC,CASSQRGRLAGRTSYEQYF
-,TRBV6-1,TRBJ2-7,-,TGTGCCAGCAGTCTTAGCGGTCCTACCTACGAGCAGTACTTC,CASSLSGPTYEQYF
-,TRBV20-1,TRBJ2-7,-,TGCAGTACCGCGACTTTATACGAGCAGTACTTC,CSTATLYEQYF
-,TRBV6-5,TRBJ2-5,-,TGTGCCAGCAGTTACTCCCAGGAATACCCCCAAGAGACCCAGTACTTC,CASSYSQEYPQETQYF
-,TRBV30,TRBJ1-2,TRBD1,TGTGCCTGGAGTGGGGACAGGAATAACTATGACTACACCTTC,CAWSGDRNNYDYTF
-,TRBV5-1,TRBJ1-1,TRBD1,TGCGCCAGCAGCTTGGGGACAGGGGACACTGAAGCTTTCTTT,CASSLGTGDTEAFF
-,TRBV19,TRBJ1-6,-,TGTGCCAGTAGTATAGTTCCGGGACATGAGAATTCACCCCTCCACTTT,CASSIVPGHENSPLHF